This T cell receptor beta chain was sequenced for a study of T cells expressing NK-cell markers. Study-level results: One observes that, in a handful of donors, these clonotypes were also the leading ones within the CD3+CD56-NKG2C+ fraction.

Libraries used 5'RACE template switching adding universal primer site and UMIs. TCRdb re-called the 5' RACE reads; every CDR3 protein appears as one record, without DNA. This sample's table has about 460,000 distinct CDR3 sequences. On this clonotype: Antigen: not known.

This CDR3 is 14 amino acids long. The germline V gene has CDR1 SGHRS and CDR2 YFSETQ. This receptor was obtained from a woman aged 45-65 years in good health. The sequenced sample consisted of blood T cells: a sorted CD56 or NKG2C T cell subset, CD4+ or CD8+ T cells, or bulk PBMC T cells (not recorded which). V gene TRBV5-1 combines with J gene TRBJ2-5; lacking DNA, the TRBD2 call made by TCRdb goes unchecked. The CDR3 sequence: CATARREGQETQYF. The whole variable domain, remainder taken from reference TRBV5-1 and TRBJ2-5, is KAGVTQTPRYLIKTRGQQVTLSCSPISGHRSVSWYQQTPGQGLQFLFEYFSETQRNKGNFPGRFSGRQFSNSRSEMNVSTLELGDSALYLCATARREGQETQYFGPGTRLLVL.